Below, 30 T cell receptor beta chains from the same sample are listed, as sequenced in a study of identical twins. TCRdb called the 5' RACE reads again in MiXCR, with one record for every CDR3 protein. The sample contains under 250,000 distinct CDR3 sequences, about 13% of which appear only once. These data also featured in a second study, about yellow fever vaccine responses in identical twins.

Sequencing was done on a sample of memory (CD45RO+) T cells sorted from blood. Receptors originate from a woman aged 18-30 years in good health.

There are many counts of this clonotype. The chain uses TRBV20-1 and TRBJ2-5, with TRBD2 matching 13 bases. J gave up 4 bases and V 5 bases, and 7 bases lay outside the gene matches. Germline V lookup: CDR1 DFQATT, CDR2 SNEGSKA (reference sequence). CDR3 length: 15 amino acids. The CDR3 DNA sequence: TGCAGTGCTCCAACACTAGCGGGAGGGGTAGAGACCCAGTACTTC. Its translation: CSAPTLAGGVETQYF.

This chain uses TRBV30 with TRBJ2-7; D is perhaps TRBD2 (6 bases). CDR3 size: 14 residues. Trimming removed 2 bases from V and 6 bases from J, with 17 bases in between. CDR1 is GTSNPN, CDR2 SVGIG, per germline (reference sequence). The DNA for the CDR3 is TGTGCCTGGAGTTGGGCACTAGCCCTGAGCGAGCAGTACTTC. Protein: CAWSWALALSEQYF.

This clonotype was detected many times. The chain is built from TRBV12-3 or TRBV12-4 and TRBJ2-2; 7 positions agree with TRBD2. The CDR3 is 16 residues long. V trimming: 7 bases; J trimming: 2 bases; junction bases outside the gene matches: 10. The CDR3 DNA sequence: TGTGCCAGCACCCCCCAGGCGGGAGTTAACACCGGGGAGCTGTTTTTT. It translates to CASTPQAGVNTGELFF.

V is TRBV9 and J is TRBJ2-1; no reliable D call. Looked up from germline, CDR1 is SGDLS and CDR2 is YYNGEE. V was clipped by 3 bases and J by 9 bases, with 13 bases between them. The CDR3 has 13 residues. This CDR3 is CASSGAFGTEQFF. For the CDR3, the DNA is TGTGCCAGCAGCGGAGCTTTCGGTACTGAGCAGTTCTTC.

The CDR3 DNA reads TGTGCCAGCAGCTCGCTAGAGGACAGCTACGAGCAGTACTTC. This sequence encodes CASSSLEDSYEQYF. J is TRBJ2-7 and V is TRBV7-2; a possible D gene is TRBD1 (6 bases). Germline lookup yields CDR1 SGHTA and CDR2 FQGNSA. Between the trimmed V and J ends, which lost 4 bases and 3 bases, there was a span of 13 bases. The CDR3 spans 14 residues.

This clonotype was detected a few times. CDR3 nucleotide sequence: TGTGCCAGCAGTGAATACAACAGGGTCTACGAGCAGTACTTC. Translating it yields CASSEYNRVYEQYF. This chain connects TRBV25-1 to TRBJ2-7; D may be TRBD1 (6 bases). Germline CDR1 is MGHDK and CDR2 is SYGVNS. V was trimmed by 0 bases and J by 3 bases, leaving 9 bases between them. The CDR3 totals 14 residues.

The V gene is TRBV6-6, the J gene TRBJ1-2; D remains unclear. The CDR3 consists of 12 residues. Germline values: CDR1 MNHNY, CDR2 SVGAGI (reference sequence). Deletions cut 6 bases from V and 3 bases from J, with 8 bases between. This CDR3 is CASRESDYGYTF. The CDR3 coding sequence is TGTGCCAGCAGGGAGTCGGACTATGGCTACACCTTC.

V gene TRBV2 combines with J gene TRBJ1-5, with D unresolved. V lost 3 bases to trimming and J lost 5 bases, with 11 bases between them. Germline V gene lookup returns CDR1 SNHLY and CDR2 FYNNEI. There are 14 residues in the CDR3. CDR3 DNA: TGTGCCAGCAGTGACAGCAGATTAGATCAGCCCCAGCATTTT. Its translation is CASSDSRLDQPQHF.

The chain has TRBV3-1 and TRBJ1-2; the D gene is possibly TRBD1 (6 bases). CDR1 and CDR2 from the germline V gene are LGHDT and YNNKEL (reference sequence). Between the trimmed V and J ends, which lost 2 bases and 5 bases, there was a span of 9 bases. The CDR3 extends over 13 amino acids. The CDR3: CASSQRTAYGYTF. CDR3 DNA: TGTGCCAGCAGCCAAAGGACAGCTTATGGCTACACCTTC.

The chain uses TRBV20-1 and TRBJ2-5; TRBD1 or TRBD2 may be the D gene (5 bases each). V dropped 0 bases and J dropped 4 bases, with 15 bases sitting between them. CDR3 length equals 15 residues. The V gene's germline CDR1 is DFQATT and CDR2 SNEGSKA (reference sequence). The CDR3 protein is CSARDSGREIETQYF. The DNA of the CDR3 is TGCAGTGCTAGAGATTCGGGACGGGAAATAGAGACCCAGTACTTC.

The CDR3 nucleotides are TGTGCCAGCAGTGAATCGGACAGTCCTAACTATGGCTACACCTTC. It yields the protein CASSESDSPNYGYTF. The chain employs TRBV6-4 and TRBJ1-2; TRBD1 is a possible D gene (6 bases). The V end was cut by 3 bases, the J end by 0 bases, with 11 bases between. The CDR3 runs to 15 residues. CDR1 and CDR2 (germline): MRHNA, SNTAGT.

This clonotype was recorded at least ten times. The chain links TRBV4-2 to TRBJ2-5; 10 bases match TRBD2. The V gene end was trimmed by 0 bases and the J gene end by 5 bases; junction bases not matched to a gene: 6. Germline CDR1 LGHNA, CDR2 YNFKEQ. CDR3 length equals 16 residues. CDR3 sequence reads: CASSQDPAGGPETQYF. The DNA for the CDR3 is TGTGCCAGCAGCCAAGACCCAGCGGGAGGGCCTGAGACCCAGTACTTC.

This clonotype was seen repeatedly, ten times or more. The CDR3 sequence is CSSPGPLGTGELFF. Here the CDR3 DNA reads TGCAGTAGTCCAGGGCCCCTAGGGACCGGGGAGCTGTTTTTT. The V call is TRBV20-1, the J call TRBJ2-2; TRBD1 might be the D (5 bases). The CDR3 runs 14 residues. Germline CDR1 DFQATT, CDR2 SNEGSKA (reference sequence). Trimming cost V 8 bases and J 5 bases, with 18 bases left between them.

This clonotype was seen ten or more times. The rearrangement joins TRBV6-1 to TRBJ1-5; TRBD1 is a possible D gene (5 bases). Trimming removed 11 bases from V and 1 base from J, with 15 bases in between. The CDR3 totals 14 residues. Germline assignment: CDR1 MNHNS and CDR2 SASEGT. This chain's CDR3 is CAGSSGGSNQPQHF. In DNA, the CDR3 is TGTGCCGGAAGCTCTGGGGGGAGCAATCAGCCCCAGCATTTT.

This chain uses TRBV27 with TRBJ2-7; 8 bases are a match to TRBD1. V shed 3 bases, J shed 1 base, and the junction held 2 bases outside the gene matches. The CDR3 extends over 14 amino acids. Looked up from germline, CDR1 is MNHEY and CDR2 is SMNVEV (reference sequence). The CDR3 region has the DNA TGTGCCAGCAGTTTCGACAGGGGTTCCTACGAGCAGTACTTC. Protein: CASSFDRGSYEQYF.

The sample holds many counts of this clonotype. V gene TRBV6-2 or TRBV6-3 combines with J gene TRBJ2-7; no definite D call. V lost 6 bases to trimming and J lost 3 bases, with 3 bases between them. The germline V gene has CDR1 MNHEY and CDR2 SVGEGT. This CDR3 is built from 10 residues. The CDR3 reads CASSRYEQYF. CDR3 DNA: TGTGCCAGCAGCCGCTACGAGCAGTACTTC.

J is TRBJ2-1 and V is TRBV7-2, with D perhaps matching TRBD2 (5 bases). The CDR3 spans 15 residues. Between the trimmed V and J ends, which lost 1 base and 7 bases, there was a span of 14 bases. Germline CDR1 SGHTA, CDR2 FQGNSA. The CDR3 sequence is CASSLGTSTGNEQFF. CDR3 sequence (DNA): TGTGCCAGCAGCTTAGGGACTTCAACGGGGAATGAGCAGTTCTTC.

This clonotype occurred many times. The CDR3, as DNA: TGTGCCAGCAGCTTGCGGGACGAGCAGTACTTC. Translating it yields CASSLRDEQYF. The V gene is TRBV5-6, the J gene TRBJ2-7, with D unresolved. The length of the CDR3 is 11 residues. V was trimmed by 1 base and J by 5 bases, leaving 4 bases between them. The germline V gene encodes CDR1 SGHDT and CDR2 YYEEEE.

The chain combines TRBV5-1 with TRBJ2-1, with D perhaps assigned TRBD1 or TRBD2 (6 bases each). The CDR3 contains 14 residues. V was pared by 4 bases and J by 6 bases, with 14 bases between. From germline, CDR1 is SGHRS and CDR2 YFSETQ. In nucleotides, the CDR3 is TGCGCCAGCAGCGTACGGGGGCCCCCCAATGAGCAGTTCTTC. This encodes CASSVRGPPNEQFF.

This clonotype was seen repeatedly, ten times or more. The rearrangement links TRBV20-1 to TRBJ2-7; no definite D call. Deletions cut 4 bases from V and 2 bases from J, with 18 bases between. Germline V gene data show CDR1 as DFQATT and CDR2 as SNEGSKA (reference sequence). The CDR3 consists of 15 residues. This CDR3 is CSATPLDGITYEQYF. CDR3 bases: TGCAGTGCTACCCCCCTTGACGGAATTACCTACGAGCAGTACTTC.

This clonotype was detected a few times. This chain links TRBV9 with TRBJ1-2; TRBD1 matches at 10 bases. The CDR3 covers 15 residues. Losses at the gene ends were 0 bases for V and 2 bases for J; bases not matched to a gene: 1. Per the germline V gene, CDR1 is SGDLS and CDR2 is YYNGEE. The CDR3 DNA follows: TGTGCCAGCAGCGTAGGGGACAGGGGCAACTATGGCTACACCTTC. Translation: CASSVGDRGNYGYTF. Based on the CDR3 plus reference TRBV9 and TRBJ1-2, the full variable domain is DSGVTQTPKHLITATGQRVTLRCSPRSGDLSVYWYQQSLDQGLQFLIQYYNGEERAKGNILERFSAQQFPDLHSELNLSSLELGDSALYFCASSVGDRGNYGYTFGSGTRLTVV.

This clonotype came up many times. The chain uses TRBV5-1 and TRBJ2-1; D ambiguous. With 0 bases removed from V and 0 bases from J, the gap between germline ends came to 7 bases. The germline V gene encodes CDR1 SGHRS and CDR2 YFSETQ. The CDR3 sequence is 15 residues long. The CDR3 nucleotides are TGCGCCAGCAGCTTGGATTTGAGCTCCTACAATGAGCAGTTCTTC. Its protein is CASSLDLSSYNEQFF.

This clonotype was detected only a few times. The chain recombines TRBV6-1 with TRBJ2-7; the D gene is possibly TRBD1 (6 bases). The CDR3 is 14 residues long. CDR1 is MNHNS and CDR2 is SASEGT in the germline V gene. V lost 5 bases and J lost 2, with 13 bases in between. The CDR3 DNA reads TGTGCCAGCAGTCCCAGGGGAGCAACCTACGAGCAGTACTTC. Its translation is CASSPRGATYEQYF.

This chain joins TRBV7-9 and TRBJ2-2; D not resolved. This CDR3 has 14 residues. Germline lookup yields CDR1 SEHNR and CDR2 FQNEAQ (reference sequence). The ends were cut back, 5 bases at V and 6 bases at J, with 13 bases in the middle. The CDR3 sequence is CASSRELFPGELFF. The DNA of the CDR3 is TGTGCCAGCAGCCGAGAGTTATTCCCCGGGGAGCTGTTTTTT.

This clonotype has a handful of counts. This chain uses TRBV7-2 with TRBJ2-5; 9 positions match TRBD2. V lost 3 bases to trimming and J lost 3 bases; unmatched junction nucleotides: 5. The CDR3 runs to 15 residues. CDR1 is SGHTA, CDR2 FQGNSA, per germline. The chain's CDR3 is CASSLGGGAKETQYF. CDR3 DNA sequence: TGTGCCAGCAGCTTGGGCGGGGGGGCGAAAGAGACCCAGTACTTC.

This rearrangement joins TRBV28 to TRBJ2-2, with D unclear. This CDR3 is built from 14 residues. Trimming left V 9 bases short and J 6 bases short, with 17 bases between. The V gene's germline CDR1 is MDHEN and CDR2 SYDVKM. The CDR3 protein is CASGSGGGPGELFF. DNA of the CDR3: TGTGCCAGTGGCTCGGGTGGCGGTCCCGGGGAGCTGTTTTTT.

This clonotype occurred many times. The V call is TRBV3-1, the J call TRBJ2-1, with 7 nucleotides matching TRBD1. The CDR3 is 17 residues long. The germline V gene encodes CDR1 LGHDT and CDR2 YNNKEL (reference sequence). V lost 2 bases and J lost 0; bases outside the gene matches: 7. CDR3 loop: CASSQKAGGGSYNEQFF. CDR3 nucleotide sequence: TGTGCCAGCAGCCAAAAGGCAGGGGGTGGCTCCTACAATGAGCAGTTCTTC.

The count of this clonotype is one. The V and J genes are TRBV4-3 and TRBJ2-4, with 9 bases identical to TRBD2. This CDR3 has 15 residues. Per germline, CDR1 LGHNA and CDR2 YSLEER. V lost 1 base to trimming and J lost 6 bases; unmatched junction nucleotides: 4. CDR3 in DNA: TGCGCCAGCAGCCAAGGGCCTAGCGGGGTAAACATTCAGTACTTC. This encodes CASSQGPSGVNIQYF.

This clonotype was picked up a small number of times. The conserved final phenylalanine or tryptophan is absent from the CDR3, which likely points to a read error. This chain links TRBV7-2 with TRBJ1-5; D gene ambiguous. The CDR3 sequence is 13 residues long. V shed 3 bases and J shed 5 bases, with 8 bases lying between them. The germline gives CDR1 SGHTA, CDR2 FQGNSA. CDR3 sequence: CASSFPGYQPQHL. DNA for the CDR3: TGTGCCAGCAGCTTCCCTGGATATCAGCCCCAGCATCTT.

The chain employs TRBV29-1 and TRBJ2-1, with 11 positions matching TRBD2. From germline, CDR1 is SQVTM and CDR2 ANQGSEA. This CDR3 is 15 amino acids long. Losses at the gene ends were 2 bases for V and 2 bases for J; bases not matched to a gene: 2. Here the CDR3 DNA reads TGCAGCGTTGAATCTAGCGGGGGGCCCTACAATGAGCAGTTCTTC. This gives the protein CSVESSGGPYNEQFF.